This T cell receptor (beta chain) was identified in a study of T cell clusters in autoimmune cytopenias. TRB was amplified from roughly 250 ng of peripheral blood genomic DNA per sample. This clonotype shows up as medium-sized by frequency. The V gene's germline CDR1 is MNHEY and CDR2 SVGAGI. The CDR3 contains 14 residues. TRB was amplified by touch-down multiplex PCR, primer pools A and B combined. After re-calling the multiplex PCR reads, TCRdb lists one entry per CDR3 protein, DNA absent. The repertoire shows thousands of distinct CDR3 sequences; the top ten hold 4.5% to 5.5%. This sequence joins TRBV6-5 and TRBJ2-3; TCRdb names TRBD1, which stays unverified in the absence of DNA. Sequenced material: peripheral blood. This clonotype was sampled from a human donor with an autoimmune cytopenia or autoimmune hepatitis (not recorded which). CDR3 amino acids: CASSFKGARDTQYF.